One sample yielded the 28 T cell receptor beta chains listed below, sequenced in a study of blood T cell repertoires in COVID-19. TCRdb's copy holds only in-frame clones and misses some; the assay was immunoSEQ multiplex PCR. The table lists 200,000 to 250,000 clones, about 91% of them singletons, with about 4.8% in the top ten. Sequencing input: peripheral blood. These receptors all come from a woman aged 40 to 50 with acute or convalescent COVID-19.

This clone was recorded once. This rearrangement joins TRBV2 to TRBJ1-1; D remains ambiguous. The CDR3 runs 12 residues. V was pared by 2 bases and J by 5 bases, with 6 bases between. CDR1 is SNHLY, CDR2 FYNNEI, per germline. The CDR3 loop reads CASSELRTEAFF. As DNA, the CDR3 is TGTGCCAGCAGTGAATTACGGACTGAAGCTTTCTTT.

V is TRBV5-6 and J is TRBJ2-7, with D possibly TRBD1 on 5 matching bases. Trimming took 1 base from V and 3 from J, leaving 14 bases between them. The germline CDR1 and CDR2 sequences are SGHDT and YYEEEE. The CDR3 loop spans 15 amino acids. CDR3 in amino acids: CASSLYAGPLYEQYV. The CDR3 nucleotides are TGTGCCAGCAGCTTGTACGCAGGGCCGCTCTACGAGCAGTACGTC.

This chain links TRBV9 with TRBJ1-2; tentative D call: TRBD1 (5 bases). This CDR3 has 17 amino acids. Germline V gene data show CDR1 as SGDLS and CDR2 as YYNGEE. V was shortened by 0 bases and J by 4 bases, with 19 bases between the two germline ends. The CDR3 loop is CASSVAPGLSGGYGYTF. The CDR3 coding sequence is TGTGCCAGCAGCGTAGCCCCCGGCCTAAGCGGGGGCTATGGCTACACCTTC.

The J gene is TRBJ1-5, the V gene TRBV6-5; D may be TRBD1 (5 bases). V gave up 2 bases and J gave up 6 bases, with 11 bases separating them. The germline V gene has CDR1 MNHEY and CDR2 SVGAGI. The length of the CDR3 is 14 residues. The CDR3 is CASSYGGTGQPQHF. DNA for the CDR3: TGTGCCAGCAGTTACGGGGGGACGGGTCAGCCCCAGCATTTT.

The V call is TRBV9, the J call TRBJ2-3; the match to TRBD2 covers 8 bases. V was clipped by 1 base and J by 2 bases; unmatched bases: 6. This CDR3 is built from 16 residues. Germline CDR1 and CDR2: SGDLS and YYNGEE. Here the CDR3 DNA reads TGTGCCAGCAGCGTAACGTCGGGGGGGTACACAGATACGCAGTATTTT. Encoded protein: CASSVTSGGYTDTQYF.

V usage is TRBV5-1 and J usage is TRBJ1-3; a weak D match, TRBD1 (5 bases). Trimming removed 2 bases from V and 4 bases from J, with 13 bases in between. The germline gives CDR1 SGHRS, CDR2 YFSETQ. The CDR3 loop spans 15 amino acids. The CDR3 DNA reads as TGCGCCAGCAGCTTACCTCAGGGATCCGGAAACACCATATATTTT. This gives the protein CASSLPQGSGNTIYF.

The chain joins TRBV18 to TRBJ2-3, with D possibly being TRBD2 (6 bases). The V gene's germline CDR1 is KGHSH and CDR2 LQKENI. Trimming removed 0 bases from V and 4 bases from J, with 14 bases in between. The CDR3 loop spans 16 amino acids. The CDR3 region is CASSPPGLGGSDTQYF. In DNA, the CDR3 is TGTGCCAGCTCACCACCTGGACTTGGGGGGTCAGATACGCAGTATTTT.

V gene TRBV5-6 combines with J gene TRBJ1-1, with D tentatively TRBD1 (6 bases). V was shortened by 4 bases and J by 2 bases, with 12 bases between the two germline ends. This CDR3 spans 14 amino acids. Germline V gives CDR1 SGHDT, CDR2 YYEEEE. The CDR3 sequence is CASSLGTHNTEAFF. DNA of the CDR3: TGTGCCAGCAGCCTGGGGACACATAACACTGAAGCTTTCTTT.

The chain links TRBV24-1 to TRBJ1-1; 7 nucleotides match TRBD1. With 5 bases clipped from V and 0 bases from J, the junction kept 5 bases outside the gene matches. This CDR3 is built from 15 residues. Germline V gene sequence: CDR1 KGHDR, CDR2 SFDVKD. CDR3 loop: CATSGGDSLNTEAFF. CDR3 nucleotide sequence: TGTGCCACCAGTGGCGGGGACAGCTTGAACACTGAAGCTTTCTTT.

The rearrangement uses TRBV5-4 and TRBJ1-1; D unresolved. V shed 5 bases and J shed 11 bases, with 22 bases lying between them. The CDR3 totals 14 residues. The germline CDR1 and CDR2 sequences are SGHNT and YYREEE (reference sequence). The CDR3 region is CASRFSGGKILAFF. The CDR3 DNA reads TGTGCCAGCAGGTTCTCCGGCGGAAAAATCCTGGCTTTCTTT.

The rearrangement joins TRBV5-4 to TRBJ1-1; a weak D match, TRBD1 (6 bases). Germline assignment: CDR1 SGHNT and CDR2 YYREEE (reference sequence). The V end was cut by 2 bases, the J end by 5 bases, with 13 bases between. The CDR3 is 14 amino acids. CDR3 bases: TGTGCCAGCAGCTTTGGGGGGGCGAGGACTGAAGCTTTCTTT. Translation gives CASSFGGARTEAFF.

V usage is TRBV10-1 and J usage is TRBJ2-1; the D is unclear. V was pared by 3 bases and J by 0 bases, with 21 bases between. Germline V CDR1 and CDR2: WNHNN, SYGVQD (reference sequence). CDR3 size: 19 residues. CDR3 loop: CASSDRRTDHLSSYNEQFF. The CDR3 DNA is TGCGCCAGCAGTGATCGAAGAACAGACCATCTGAGCTCCTACAATGAGCAGTTCTTC.

V is TRBV5-1 and J is TRBJ2-3, with 9 bases identical to TRBD2. Germline V CDR1 and CDR2: SGHRS, YFSETQ. The CDR3 is 16 amino acids. V was pared by 0 bases and J by 1 base, with 3 bases of the junction left unmatched. CDR3 coding DNA: TGCGCCAGCAGCTTGGGTGCTAGCGGGGGCACAGATACGCAGTATTTT. It specifies CASSLGASGGTDTQYF.

The count of this clone is one. This sequence joins TRBV5-4 and TRBJ1-5; 7 bases fit TRBD1. The CDR3 spans 15 residues. Germline CDR1 reads SGHNT; CDR2 reads YYREEE (reference sequence). V shed 0 bases and J 3 bases; nucleotides not matched to a gene: 3. DNA for the CDR3: TGTGCCAGCAGCTTGGGCCAGGGGGACAATCAGCCCCAGCATTTT. It specifies CASSLGQGDNQPQHF. The variable domain in full, completed from reference TRBV5-4 and TRBJ1-5, reads ETGVTQSPTHLIKTRGQQVTLRCSSQSGHNTVSWYQQALGQGPQFIFQYYREEENGRGNFPPRFSGLQFPNYSSELNVNALELDDSALYLCASSLGQGDNQPQHFGDGTRLSIL.

The chain couples TRBV19 to TRBJ2-5, with TRBD2 matching 9 bases. CDR1 is LNHDA and CDR2 is SQIVND in the germline V gene (reference sequence). The CDR3 spans 14 residues. V trimming: 5 bases; J trimming: 5 bases; junction bases outside the gene matches: 6. This CDR3 reads CASSERGALETQYF. CDR3 sequence (DNA): TGTGCCAGTAGTGAGCGGGGGGCTCTCGAGACCCAGTACTTC.

The genes are TRBV24-1 and TRBJ2-5, with 8 bases that match TRBD2. The germline V gene has CDR1 KGHDR and CDR2 SFDVKD. The CDR3 extends over 16 amino acids. V lost 4 bases and J lost 1; bases outside the gene matches: 7. CDR3 sequence: CATSDPGTRPQETQYF. The DNA for the CDR3 is TGTGCCACCAGTGACCCCGGGACTAGACCCCAAGAGACCCAGTACTTC.

V gene TRBV2 combines with J gene TRBJ1-4; weak D call: TRBD1 (5 bases). Per the germline V gene, CDR1 is SNHLY and CDR2 is FYNNEI. V was pared by 6 bases and J by 7 bases, with 18 bases between. The CDR3 covers 15 residues. CDR3 sequence reads: CASRLGHFALEKLFF. CDR3 bases: TGTGCCAGCAGATTAGGACATTTCGCCCTTGAAAAACTGTTTTTT.

V is TRBV7-3 and J is TRBJ1-2; TRBD1 might be the D (6 bases). The CDR3 totals 16 residues. Trimming took 2 bases from V and 6 from J, leaving 19 bases between them. CDR1 SGHTA and CDR2 FQGTGA come from the germline V gene. The CDR3 DNA follows: TGTGCCAGCAGCTTATCCCTCTCACAGGGTCTTGATGGCTACACCTTC. Residues: CASSLSLSQGLDGYTF. The full variable domain, with the rest looked up from reference TRBV7-3 and TRBJ1-2, is GAGVSQTPSNKVTEKGKYVELRCDPISGHTALYWYRQSLGQGPEFLIYFQGTGAADDSGLPNDRFFAVRPEGSVSTLKIQRTERGDSAVYLCASSLSLSQGLDGYTFGSGTRLTVV.

V is TRBV5-1 and J is TRBJ2-5, with TRBD1 identical over 9 bases. Unmatched junction bases numbered 10, after V lost 0 bases and J lost 1 base. The V gene's germline CDR1 is SGHRS and CDR2 YFSETQ. CDR3 length: 18 residues. The CDR3 sequence: CASSLGVVGQGFQETQYF. DNA for the CDR3: TGCGCCAGCAGCTTGGGAGTTGTGGGACAGGGTTTCCAAGAGACCCAGTACTTC.

The chain uses TRBV19 and TRBJ1-5; TRBD1 aligns across 9 bases. The V gene end was trimmed by 5 bases and the J gene end by 0 bases; junction bases not matched to a gene: 11. The CDR3 is 18 residues long. Germline assignment: CDR1 LNHDA and CDR2 SQIVND (reference sequence). Here the CDR3 reads CASSRDRDVSASNQPQHF. The CDR3 DNA sequence: TGTGCCAGTAGTCGGGACAGGGATGTGTCGGCTAGCAATCAGCCCCAGCATTTT.

V and J are TRBV19 and TRBJ1-2; D remains unclear. Germline V gene sequence: CDR1 LNHDA, CDR2 SQIVND (reference sequence). The CDR3 loop spans 16 amino acids. V lost 3 bases and J lost 4, with 18 bases in between. Here the CDR3 reads CASSMVWSFVAYGYTF. The CDR3 coding sequence is TGTGCCAGTAGTATGGTCTGGAGTTTTGTCGCCTATGGCTACACCTTC.

This clone showed up just once. The chain combines TRBV19 with TRBJ2-5; 7 bases map to TRBD2. Germline CDR1 reads LNHDA; CDR2 reads SQIVND (reference sequence). The CDR3 totals 13 residues. Trimming took 8 bases from V and 2 from J; bases not matched to a gene: 5. The CDR3 region has the DNA TGTGCCAGTCACCAGCGGGGACAAGAGACCCAGTACTTC. The encoded protein is CASHQRGQETQYF.

This clone was detected a few times. The chain links TRBV12-5 to TRBJ1-2; 7 bases match TRBD1. CDR3 size: 15 residues. In germline, CDR1 is LGHNT, CDR2 FRNRAP. The V gene end was trimmed by 1 base and the J gene end by 7 bases; junction bases not matched to a gene: 9. CDR3 loop: CASGLAPGQPSGYTF. CDR3 DNA sequence: TGTGCTAGTGGTTTGGCCCCGGGACAGCCGAGTGGCTACACCTTC.

This chain links TRBV11-1 with TRBJ1-4; tentatively, D is TRBD1 (5 bases). CDR1 is SGHAT, CDR2 FQDESV, per germline (reference sequence). V was cut by 5 bases and J by 0 bases, with 10 bases left in between. The CDR3 extends over 15 amino acids. The CDR3 bases are TGTGCCAGCAGCCAGGGCCGTGCAACTAATGAAAAACTGTTTTTT. Protein sequence: CASSQGRATNEKLFF.

This chain connects TRBV12-1 to TRBJ2-1; the table names TRBD2, a call not compared with the DNA. TRBV12-1 is a pseudogene locus. This CDR3 is 15 amino acids long. The CDR3 DNA is TGTGCCAGCAGCTCCCGAGCGGGGGGGCACAATGAGCAGTTCTTC. Translation: CASSSRAGGHNEQFF.

This clone has just one count. The chain joins TRBV6-5 to TRBJ1-5, with D uncertain. Between the trimmed V and J ends, which lost 6 bases and 0 bases, there was a span of 12 bases. Germline V lookup: CDR1 MNHEY, CDR2 SVGAGI. CDR3 length equals 15 residues. CDR3 DNA: TGTGCCAGCAGCCCCACTTTTTATAGCAATCAGCCCCAGCATTTT. This encodes CASSPTFYSNQPQHF.

The chain joins TRBV4-1 to TRBJ2-1, with TRBD1 as a possible D gene (5 bases). The CDR3 spans 17 residues. V dropped 0 bases and J dropped 4 bases, with 16 bases sitting between them. Germline assignment: CDR1 MGHRA and CDR2 YSYEKL. CDR3 loop: CASSQDGSGQRYNEQFF. The CDR3 DNA reads as TGCGCCAGCAGCCAAGATGGGTCAGGGCAAAGGTACAATGAGCAGTTCTTC.

This chain uses TRBV2 with TRBJ2-5; 9 bases are a match to TRBD2. This CDR3 is built from 15 residues. The germline CDR1 and CDR2 sequences are SNHLY and FYNNEI. V trimming: 6 bases; J trimming: 5 bases; junction bases outside the gene matches: 10. The CDR3 nucleotides are TGTGCCAGCAGAGGCGGGGGGGCCTTCGGGGAGACCCAGTACTTC. This codes for CASRGGGAFGETQYF.